This T cell receptor (beta chain) was profiled in a study of shared clonotypes between healthy human individuals. The overall study: Each donor's CD4 naive and CD4 memory cells filled three plates apiece, CD8 naive two, and CD8 memory one.

The CDR3 consists of 16 residues. CDR1 is PRHDT, CDR2 FYEKMQ, per germline (reference sequence). With V trimmed by 9 bases and J by 5 bases, 14 bases remained unmatched. Clones were sequenced by immunoSEQ multiplex PCR, and TCRdb holds only the in-frame ones, with some missing. The sample has about 1 million clones, approximately 70% seen once. This receptor was obtained from a man between 18 and 29 years old in good health. V gene TRBV13 combines with J gene TRBJ2-7; 12 bases are a match to TRBD1. Sequencing was done on a sample of memory CD4+ T cells sorted from blood. Subset indicated: CD45RA-negative fraction. CDR3 nucleotides: TGTGCCAGTTTTCGGGTAAGGGACAGGGGGCGGCACGAGCAGTACTTC. Encoded protein: CASFRVRDRGRHEQYF.